The entry below gives a single T cell receptor (beta chain) sequence along with its context. This sample was included in a study of OX40 agonist ivuxolimab in advanced cancers. The junction had 8 bases not matched to a gene; V was cut back by 5 bases and J by 0 bases. Germline values: CDR1 SGHVS, CDR2 FNYEAQ. This CDR3 contains 16 residues. Clones were read by immunoSEQ multiplex PCR, and TCRdb kept only the in-frame ones, dropping some. The repertoire includes 50,000 to 70,000 clones, about 88% of them detected once, and approximately 2.2% sits in the top ten. The gene calls are TRBV7-6 and TRBJ2-3; TRBD1 matches 7 bases. The sample consisted of CD4+ or CD8+ T cells sorted from blood, taken in a trial of the OX40 agonist ivuxolimab. The TCR was taken from an adult with an advanced solid tumor such as melanoma, head and neck, liver or kidney cancer. The CDR3 coding sequence is TGTGCCAGCAGCCAAATCCCCAGGGGGAGCACAGATACGCAGTATTTT. It yields the protein CASSQIPRGSTDTQYF.